This paragraph covers one T cell receptor (beta chain) sequence. In germline, CDR1 is SGDLS, CDR2 YYNGEE. J was trimmed by 7 bases and V by 7 bases; bases with no gene match: 9. The CDR3 is 14 residues long. This specimen comes from a study of T cells in localized non-small cell lung cancer. Data came from immunoSEQ multiplex PCR; TCRdb stores just in-frame clones and leaves some out. The sample lists 1,400 to 1,500 clones, 26% occurring once. The TCR was taken from a male donor aged 60 or over with stage II lung adenocarcinoma. Sequences were derived from normal lung tissue next to the tumor, sampled before any cancer treatment. This sequence joins TRBV9 and TRBJ2-1, with 9 bases identical to TRBD1. The CDR3 sequence: CASRLQGAGNEQFF. CDR3 coding DNA: TGTGCCAGCCGGTTACAGGGGGCGGGGAATGAGCAGTTCTTC.